Listed below are T cell receptor beta chains from one sample, sequenced in a study of preoperative IRX-2 immunotherapy in early breast cancer. The assay was immunoSEQ multiplex PCR, and TCRdb's table has in-frame clones only and misses some. The sample comprises over 30,000 clones, roughly 90% of which are singletons, and 1.6% rests with the top ten. The input for sequencing was tumor tissue, taken after IRX-2 immunotherapy. The origin of the receptors is a human donor with breast cancer. The CDR3 runs from the conserved cysteine through the conserved F or W. Not every row has a clone size; where given, it reads once, few, many or a size class.

CDR3 protein: CASSARTGGRTEAFF
clone size: -
V gene: TRBV9
J gene: TRBJ1-1

CDR3 protein: CASSHPLPGGRGGTGELFF
clone size: -
V gene: TRBV23-1
J gene: TRBJ2-2

CDR3 protein: CASSLAVNLNDPQHF
clone size: -
V gene: TRBV7-6
J gene: TRBJ1-5

CDR3 protein: CASSAAGTNTEAFF
clone size: -
V gene: TRBV10-2
J gene: TRBJ1-1

CDR3 protein: CSVAVSTDTQYF
clone size: -
V gene: TRBV29-1
J gene: TRBJ2-3

CDR3 protein: CASRGQGAGTEAFF
clone size: -
V gene: TRBV6-8
J gene: TRBJ1-1

CDR3 protein: CASSSGLARTDTQYF
clone size: -
V gene: TRBV18
J gene: TRBJ2-3

CDR3 protein: CSVDHSEASRRHSPSGNTIYF
clone size: -
V gene: TRBV29-1
J gene: TRBJ1-3

CDR3 protein: CASGLVLDRYMNTEAFF
clone size: -
V gene: TRBV12-5
J gene: TRBJ1-1

CDR3 protein: CASSPSATRPNTEAFF
clone size: -
V gene: TRBV18
J gene: TRBJ1-1

CDR3 protein: CASSLGQRTYSSEAFF
clone size: -
V gene: TRBV6-8
J gene: TRBJ1-1

CDR3 protein: CASSPQGADNEQFF
clone size: -
V gene: TRBV6-8
J gene: TRBJ2-1

CDR3 protein: CASSYGSGRAGETQYF
clone size: -
V gene: TRBV6-8
J gene: TRBJ2-5

CDR3 protein: CASSLQLAGGPHEQYF
clone size: -
V gene: TRBV19
J gene: TRBJ2-7

CDR3 protein: CASTLQGANEKLFF
clone size: -
V gene: TRBV6-8
J gene: TRBJ1-4

CDR3 protein: CASSAISWTSNTGELFF
clone size: -
V gene: TRBV7-6
J gene: TRBJ2-2

CDR3 protein: CASSLSGAPYNEQFF
clone size: once
V gene: TRBV7-1
J gene: TRBJ2-1

CDR3 protein: CATAGLTSGPYNEQFF
clone size: -
V gene: TRBV19
J gene: TRBJ2-1

CDR3 protein: CATSRTGGWSDGYTF
clone size: -
V gene: TRBV15
J gene: TRBJ1-2

CDR3 protein: CASSYDGYEQYF
clone size: -
V gene: TRBV6-8
J gene: TRBJ2-7

CDR3 protein: CASSYSGPAYEQYF
clone size: -
V gene: TRBV6-8
J gene: TRBJ2-7

CDR3 protein: CASSPLDSGRRHNEQFF
clone size: -
V gene: TRBV7-1
J gene: TRBJ2-1

CDR3 protein: CASSYPGSYNEQFF
clone size: once
V gene: TRBV6-8
J gene: TRBJ2-1

CDR3 protein: CASSSGGSAKNIQYF
clone size: -
V gene: TRBV19
J gene: TRBJ2-4

CDR3 protein: CASSLIGLADISYEQYF
clone size: -
V gene: TRBV7-5
J gene: TRBJ2-7

CDR3 protein: CAWSSQGASGANVLTF
clone size: -
V gene: TRBV30
J gene: TRBJ2-6

CDR3 protein: CASQPTDRQRHF
clone size: -
V gene: TRBV28
J gene: TRBJ1-5

CDR3 protein: CASSFGAPYEQYF
clone size: -
V gene: TRBV7-1
J gene: TRBJ2-7

CDR3 protein: CASRRSQSNTGELFF
clone size: once
V gene: TRBV6-8
J gene: TRBJ2-2

CDR3 protein: CASSARTGGNTEAFF
clone size: -
V gene: TRBV5-1
J gene: TRBJ1-1

CDR3 protein: CASSPRQGVIAVTQYF
clone size: -
V gene: TRBV14
J gene: TRBJ2-5

CDR3 protein: CASSSTGTTFGYTF
clone size: -
V gene: TRBV5-1
J gene: TRBJ1-2

CDR3 protein: CASSPGQITDTQYF
clone size: -
V gene: TRBV1
J gene: TRBJ2-3

CDR3 protein: CASSPAPDGLTDEQFF
clone size: -
V gene: TRBV11-3
J gene: TRBJ2-1

CDR3 protein: CASGLDGVMDAGKLFF
clone size: -
V gene: TRBV12-5
J gene: TRBJ1-4

CDR3 protein: CAWSDSPRRGETQYF
clone size: -
V gene: TRBV30
J gene: TRBJ2-5

CDR3 protein: CAISGQVNNEQFF
clone size: -
V gene: TRBV28
J gene: TRBJ2-1

CDR3 protein: CASSIDTNTEAFF
clone size: -
V gene: TRBV6-8
J gene: TRBJ1-1

CDR3 protein: CASSLERVQGQSNEKLFF
clone size: -
V gene: TRBV5-1
J gene: TRBJ1-4

CDR3 protein: CASRKQGLVGNGYTF
clone size: once
V gene: TRBV6-8
J gene: TRBJ1-2

CDR3 protein: CAWMKRATGYTEAFF
clone size: -
V gene: TRBV30
J gene: TRBJ1-1

CDR3 protein: CASSPSTSSIEQYF
clone size: -
V gene: TRBV18
J gene: TRBJ2-7

CDR3 protein: CSVEDRFGLGELFF
clone size: few
V gene: TRBV29-1
J gene: TRBJ2-2

CDR3 protein: CASNLAGEGGELFF
clone size: -
V gene: TRBV10-2
J gene: TRBJ2-2